The 14 T cell receptor beta chains below come from one sample, sequenced in a study of response to subunit inactivated influenza vaccine. One entry per CDR3 protein results from TCRdb running MiXCR on the RT-PCR reads. The data hold almost 600,000 distinct CDR3 sequences, with 12% to 15% observed a single time. Sequenced material: PBMCs from blood, taken 11 to 12 days after vaccination. These receptors came from a man aged 45-65 years who received an inactivated influenza vaccine.

The J gene is TRBJ2-5, the V gene TRBV5-6; D not resolved. V lost 0 bases and J 5 bases, leaving 8 bases between the germline ends. From germline, CDR1 is SGHDT and CDR2 YYEEEE. This CDR3 has 13 amino acids. CDR3 sequence (DNA): TGTGCCAGCAGCTTGGCTAGTCACGAGACCCAGTACTTC. Its protein product is CASSLASHETQYF. Looking up the rest from reference TRBV5-6 and TRBJ2-5 gives the full variable domain: DAGVTQSPTHLIKTRGQQVTLRCSPKSGHDTVSWYQQALGQGPQFIFQYYEEEERQRGNFPDRFSGHQFPNYSSELNVNALLLGDSALYLCASSLASHETQYFGPGTRLLVL.

A few counts support this clonotype. This chain uses TRBV7-6 with TRBJ2-7; tentative D call: TRBD2 (5 bases). V lost 1 base and J lost 2, with 12 bases in between. The germline gives CDR1 SGHVS, CDR2 FNYEAQ. The CDR3 totals 15 residues. The CDR3 here is CASSLDEGFTYEQYF. The CDR3 DNA reads TGTGCCAGCAGCTTAGACGAGGGTTTTACCTACGAGCAGTACTTC.

V gene TRBV6-5 combines with J gene TRBJ2-7, with D possibly TRBD1 on 6 matching bases. This CDR3 is built from 14 residues. Germline V gene sequence: CDR1 MNHEY, CDR2 SVGAGI. With 0 bases removed from V and 5 bases from J, the gap between germline ends came to 11 bases. CDR3 nucleotides: TGTGCCAGCAGTTACTCGGCAGGGGCCCACGAGCAGTACTTC. It is translated as CASSYSAGAHEQYF.

V is TRBV15 and J is TRBJ1-2; 9 nucleotides agree with TRBD1. The germline V gene has CDR1 LNHNV and CDR2 YYDKDF (reference sequence). The CDR3 sequence is 14 residues long. V lost 4 bases and J lost 8; bases outside the gene matches: 8. The CDR3 spells CATSMGGQGSGYTF. CDR3 in DNA: TGTGCCACCAGCATGGGGGGACAGGGAAGCGGCTACACCTTC.

This rearrangement joins TRBV2 to TRBJ2-1, with TRBD1 matching over 8 bases. The CDR3 contains 14 residues. Per germline, CDR1 SNHLY and CDR2 FYNNEI. Trimming took 2 bases from V and 6 from J; bases not matched to a gene: 3. CDR3 sequence: CASSENRGSNEQFF. The CDR3 DNA follows: TGTGCCAGCAGTGAAAACAGGGGGTCCAATGAGCAGTTCTTC.

V usage is TRBV24-1 and J usage is TRBJ2-1; 8 bases map to TRBD1. The CDR3 contains 15 residues. The J segment lost 7 bases and the V segment lost 4 bases, leaving 8 bases of the junction unmatched. Germline loops: CDR1 KGHDR, CDR2 SFDVKD. CDR3 sequence (DNA): TGTGCCACCAGTGACATAAACAGGGGGAATAATGAGCAGTTCTTC. Translating gives CATSDINRGNNEQFF.

The CDR3: CASSYAAGNEQFF. DNA of the CDR3: TGTGCCAGCAGTTACGCAGCGGGGAATGAGCAGTTCTTC. The genes are TRBV27 and TRBJ2-1; 7 nucleotides match TRBD2. In germline, CDR1 is MNHEY, CDR2 SMNVEV (reference sequence). After removal of 4 bases from V and 7 bases from J, the junction contained 4 bases not matched to a gene. The CDR3 length is 13 residues.

This chain connects TRBV27 to TRBJ2-1; 9 bases are a match to TRBD2. The CDR3 contains 17 residues. J was trimmed by 5 bases and V by 3 bases; bases with no gene match: 11. Germline CDR1 MNHEY, CDR2 SMNVEV (reference sequence). CDR3 region: CASSFFLSGSQDNEQFF. In DNA form, the CDR3 reads TGTGCCAGCAGTTTCTTTCTTAGCGGGAGTCAGGACAATGAGCAGTTCTTC.

The V gene is TRBV18, the J gene TRBJ2-1, with 9 bases fitting TRBD2. The CDR3 extends over 18 amino acids. J gave up 2 bases and V 3 bases, and 11 bases lay outside the gene matches. Per the germline V gene, CDR1 is KGHSH and CDR2 is LQKENI. The CDR3 spells CASSPYGGSGGTYNEQFF. The DNA for the CDR3 is TGTGCCAGCTCACCCTATGGGGGTAGCGGGGGTACCTACAATGAGCAGTTCTTC.

The table lists this clonotype with a few counts. This rearrangement joins TRBV6-1 to TRBJ2-1; 9 nucleotides line up with TRBD1. V lost 7 bases, J lost 9 bases, and 13 bases stayed unmatched. The germline CDR1 and CDR2 sequences are MNHNS and SASEGT. This CDR3 contains 15 residues. CDR3 sequence (DNA): TGTGCCAGCACAAAGACAGGGGGGGTAACTAGTGAGCAGTTCTTC. This sequence encodes CASTKTGGVTSEQFF.

In regard to this clonotype: One end of the junction varies from germline; a read error may be responsible. The gene calls are TRBV12-3 or TRBV12-4 and TRBJ1-5; D is unresolved. The CDR3 extends over 12 amino acids. DNA of the CDR3: TGTGCCAGCAGTAACAGCATTCAGCCCCAGCATTTT. This codes for CASSNSIQPQHF.

This clonotype was seen ten or more times. The gene calls are TRBV9 and TRBJ2-7; D gene uncertain. This CDR3 region has 15 residues. Trimming cost V 0 bases and J 0 bases, with 10 bases left between them. CDR1 is SGDLS and CDR2 is YYNGEE in the germline V gene. CDR3 in amino acids: CASSVAAQSSYEQYF. CDR3 nucleotides: TGTGCCAGCAGCGTAGCAGCGCAGAGCTCCTACGAGCAGTACTTC.

The chain uses TRBV6-2 or TRBV6-3 and TRBJ2-1, with TRBD2 matching 11 bases. After removal of 2 bases from V and 4 bases from J, the junction contained 7 bases not matched to a gene. Germline V gene lookup returns CDR1 MNHEY and CDR2 SVGEGT. This CDR3 is built from 17 residues. DNA of the CDR3: TGTGCCAGCAGTTACCTAGGGGTAGCGGGGGGGTACAATGAGCAGTTCTTC. It translates to CASSYLGVAGGYNEQFF.

This chain links TRBV7-2 with TRBJ1-2, with TRBD1 matching 9 bases. This CDR3 spans 13 amino acids. V lost 5 bases to trimming and J lost 6 bases; unmatched junction nucleotides: 4. Germline loops: CDR1 SGHTA, CDR2 FQGNSA. The CDR3 region is CASSTRTGDGYTF. For the CDR3, the DNA is TGTGCCAGCAGCACCCGGACAGGGGATGGCTACACCTTC. Full variable domain (outside the CDR3, taken from reference TRBV7-2 and TRBJ1-2): GAGVSQSPSNKVTEKGKDVELRCDPISGHTALYWYRQSLGQGLEFLIYFQGNSAPDKSGLPSDRFSAERTGGSVSTLTIQRTQQEDSAVYLCASSTRTGDGYTFGSGTRLTVV.